These T cell receptor beta chains were read from a single sample in a study of shared clonotypes between healthy human individuals. Using immunoSEQ multiplex PCR, the repertoire was profiled, and TCRdb retains in-frame clones only, with some absent. The sample lists roughly 2.1 million clones; roughly 91% were seen once. Material for sequencing was naive CD8+ T cells from PBMCs. Source of these receptors: a man between 18 and 29 years old in good health. Some clones in this sample may be carry-over from other donors' samples. CDR3s leave out the opening cysteine and the closing phenylalanine or tryptophan. Fields, in order: V gene, CDR3 length, J gene, D gene, CDR3 protein. A D gene is named only where the DNA matches it firmly.

v_call: TRBV7-8
cdr3_length: 14
j_call: TRBJ2-6
d_call: .
cdr3_aa: ASSPGSAYGANVLT

v_call: TRBV27
cdr3_length: 12
j_call: TRBJ2-5
d_call: TRBD1
cdr3_aa: ASSPTGDQETQY

v_call: TRBV11-2
cdr3_length: 14
j_call: TRBJ2-3
d_call: .
cdr3_aa: ASSLFGTSSTDTQY

v_call: TRBV7-8
cdr3_length: 10
j_call: TRBJ1-1
d_call: .
cdr3_aa: ASSPGVTEAF

v_call: TRBV5-1
cdr3_length: 13
j_call: TRBJ2-1
d_call: .
cdr3_aa: ASSTGLKPGDEQF

v_call: TRBV15
cdr3_length: 15
j_call: TRBJ1-5
d_call: .
cdr3_aa: ATSRGKGRDSNQPQH

v_call: TRBV4-3
cdr3_length: 17
j_call: TRBJ1-2
d_call: TRBD1
cdr3_aa: ASSQAWTGEGINNYGYT

v_call: TRBV4-1
cdr3_length: 12
j_call: TRBJ2-7
d_call: .
cdr3_aa: ASSQSLATYEQY

v_call: TRBV11-2
cdr3_length: 12
j_call: TRBJ1-2
d_call: .
cdr3_aa: ASSTGTHGRGYT

v_call: TRBV28
cdr3_length: 14
j_call: TRBJ1-3
d_call: .
cdr3_aa: ASSTISDLSGNTIY

v_call: TRBV28
cdr3_length: 13
j_call: TRBJ1-2
d_call: TRBD1
cdr3_aa: ASSTPRTGDYGYT

v_call: TRBV9
cdr3_length: 16
j_call: TRBJ2-1
d_call: .
cdr3_aa: ASSDHQTNLGALDEQF

v_call: TRBV5-5
cdr3_length: 12
j_call: TRBJ2-7
d_call: TRBD1
cdr3_aa: ASSTGASSYEQY

v_call: TRBV7-9
cdr3_length: 12
j_call: TRBJ2-2
d_call: .
cdr3_aa: ASSATDNTGELF

v_call: TRBV16
cdr3_length: 11
j_call: TRBJ2-7
d_call: TRBD2
cdr3_aa: ASTPGGAYEQY

v_call: TRBV6-5
cdr3_length: 13
j_call: TRBJ1-5
d_call: .
cdr3_aa: ASSRFRDSNQPQH

v_call: TRBV7-6
cdr3_length: 11
j_call: TRBJ1-4
d_call: .
cdr3_aa: ASSLGPDEKLF

v_call: TRBV2
cdr3_length: 12
j_call: TRBJ2-5
d_call: TRBD1
cdr3_aa: ASSDRGLSETQY

v_call: TRBV27
cdr3_length: 13
j_call: TRBJ1-2
d_call: TRBD1
cdr3_aa: ASSLRTGGDYGYT

v_call: TRBV6-5
cdr3_length: 10
j_call: TRBJ1-1
d_call: TRBD1
cdr3_aa: ASSQGGTEAF

v_call: TRBV29-1
cdr3_length: 12
j_call: TRBJ2-3
d_call: .
cdr3_aa: SVVRRSGTDTQY

v_call: TRBV7-8
cdr3_length: 12
j_call: TRBJ2-7
d_call: .
cdr3_aa: ASSPRGDSYEQY

v_call: TRBV28
cdr3_length: 11
j_call: TRBJ2-3
d_call: .
cdr3_aa: ASSRMSTDTQY

v_call: TRBV5-1
cdr3_length: 14
j_call: TRBJ2-1
d_call: TRBD1
cdr3_aa: ASSLDDRGSYNEQF

v_call: TRBV6-6
cdr3_length: 14
j_call: TRBJ2-4
d_call: TRBD1
cdr3_aa: ASRHGQVLAKNIQY

v_call: TRBV4-2
cdr3_length: 13
j_call: TRBJ2-1
d_call: .
cdr3_aa: ASSQVPSGDNEQF

v_call: TRBV5-1
cdr3_length: 13
j_call: TRBJ1-1
d_call: .
cdr3_aa: ASSLGAPVRDSAF

v_call: TRBV7-8
cdr3_length: 15
j_call: TRBJ2-1
d_call: TRBD2
cdr3_aa: ASIKTPASGTSGEQF

v_call: TRBV28
cdr3_length: 14
j_call: TRBJ1-1
d_call: .
cdr3_aa: ASSLEETGRNTEAF